This T cell receptor (beta chain) was obtained from a study of blood T cell repertoires in COVID-19. Overall study context: Sites in the United States, Italy and Spain provided acute and convalescent COVID-19 samples.

CDR1 is SNHLY and CDR2 is FYNNEI in the germline V gene. V dropped 6 bases and J dropped 8; count of bases not matched to a gene: 7. The length of the CDR3 is 14 residues. In the authors' methods: Estimates of nucleated cell counts were drawn from the amplification of reference gene primers. Generated by immunoSEQ multiplex PCR, the TCRdb table keeps only in-frame clones and is missing some. D and trimming were read from the DNA, whereas the V and J calls and clone size are those reported in that table. The table includes some 130,000 clones, about 81% detected once. Participants spanned ages roughly 18 to 95 years and resided in around 25 US areas. Self-reported history from a screening survey and questionnaire set each donor's cohort.

This rearrangement joins TRBV2 to TRBJ1-2, with TRBD1 matching over 12 bases. Sequencing input: PBMCs or T cells enriched from blood (not recorded which). This receptor was taken from a man between 35 and 55 years old with acute COVID-19. The CDR3 DNA follows: TGTGCCAGCAGACTACGGGACAGGGGGCCGGGCTACACCTTC. Protein: CASRLRDRGPGYTF. Full variable domain (rest looked up from reference TRBV2 and TRBJ1-2): EPEVTQTPSHQVTQMGQEVILRCVPISNHLYFYWYRQILGQKVEFLVSFYNNEISEKSEIFDDQFSVERPDGSNFTLKIRSTKLEDSAMYFCASRLRDRGPGYTFGSGTRLTVV.